The 19 T cell receptor beta chains in this list originate from one sample, sequenced in a study of T-cell reconstitution after alpha-beta-depleted transplantation in children. It was with unique molecular identifiers that the TCRbeta library was prepared. TCRdb fed the PCR reads into MiXCR, producing one record per CDR3 protein. The data contain tens of thousands of distinct CDR3 sequences, 5.8% of them singletons. The sample was PBMCs, mostly from graft donor cells, taken 60 days after TCRalphabeta/CD19-depleted stem cell transplant. Receptor source: a female patient between 2 and 15 years old who had a stem cell transplant for aplastic anemia, so the T cells may come from the graft donor.

CDR3 amino acids: CASSLGAGGRTDTQYF. In DNA, the CDR3 is TGTGCCAGCAGCTTAGGAGCGGGAGGAAGGACAGATACGCAGTATTTT. The chain links TRBV5-5 to TRBJ2-3; TRBD2 agrees at 9 bases. The CDR3 extends over 16 amino acids. With V trimmed by 2 bases and J by 3 bases, 7 bases remained unmatched. The V gene's germline CDR1 is SGHKS and CDR2 YYEKEE (reference sequence).

At least ten counts were recorded for this clonotype. The chain carries TRBV3-1 and TRBJ2-2; D is undetermined. Germline-derived CDR1 and CDR2 are LGHDT and YNNKEL (reference sequence). The V end lost 2 bases, the J end lost 6 bases, and 7 bases lay between the germline ends. This CDR3 region has 13 residues. The CDR3 region has the DNA TGTGCCAGCAGCCAACTAGACCCCGGGGAGCTGTTTTTT. Amino acid sequence: CASSQLDPGELFF.

Ten or more counts support this clonotype. The CDR3 nucleotides are TGTGCCAGCAGCGCGGGACAGGGAAAGCAGCCCCAGCATTTT. Its protein is CASSAGQGKQPQHF. The rearrangement links TRBV9 to TRBJ1-5; 9 nucleotides match TRBD1. Germline CDR1 is SGDLS and CDR2 is YYNGEE. V lost 3 bases and J lost 7; bases outside the gene matches: 5. CDR3 size: 14 residues.

This clonotype was seen repeatedly, ten times or more. V and J are TRBV6-5 and TRBJ1-5; TRBD1 matches at 8 bases. Germline CDR1 reads MNHEY; CDR2 reads SVGAGI. Trimming cost V 6 bases and J 3 bases; bases outside gene matches: 7. This CDR3 is built from 15 residues. CDR3 region: CASSRTGKTNQPQHF. Here the CDR3 DNA reads TGTGCCAGCAGCCGGACAGGGAAGACCAATCAGCCCCAGCATTTT.

The table lists this clonotype with many counts. The CDR3 loop is CASSLVIANTDTQYF. The CDR3 nucleotides are TGCGCCAGCAGCTTGGTTATAGCTAACACAGATACGCAGTATTTT. The chain recombines TRBV5-1 with TRBJ2-3; D gene unclear. The CDR3 spans 15 residues. Between the trimmed V and J ends, which lost 0 bases and 2 bases, there was a span of 10 bases. The germline V gene has CDR1 SGHRS and CDR2 YFSETQ. The full variable domain, rest sourced from reference TRBV5-1 and TRBJ2-3, is KAGVTQTPRYLIKTRGQQVTLSCSPISGHRSVSWYQQTPGQGLQFLFEYFSETQRNKGNFPGRFSGRQFSNSRSEMNVSTLELGDSALYLCASSLVIANTDTQYFGPGTRLTVL.

This rearrangement joins TRBV11-2 to TRBJ2-7; D is possibly TRBD2 (5 bases). The CDR3 totals 15 residues. Germline loops: CDR1 SGHAT, CDR2 FQNNGV. The V and J ends lost 4 bases and 0 bases respectively, with 13 bases between them. The CDR3 sequence is CASSSLPGSSYEQYF. CDR3 sequence (DNA): TGTGCCAGCAGCTCCCTCCCGGGGTCCTCCTACGAGCAGTACTTC.

This clonotype was seen repeatedly, ten times or more. The chain couples TRBV12-3 or TRBV12-4 to TRBJ2-3; TRBD2 agrees at 10 bases. This CDR3 spans 14 amino acids. V lost 6 bases to trimming and J lost 4 bases; unmatched junction nucleotides: 4. Here the CDR3 reads CASSQSGGADTQYF. CDR3 bases: TGTGCCAGCAGCCAAAGCGGGGGGGCAGATACGCAGTATTTT.

This clonotype was counted many times. This chain joins TRBV3-1 and TRBJ1-2; no clear D gene. V was clipped by 1 base and J by 0 bases, with 6 bases between them. The CDR3 has 14 amino acids. Per the germline V gene, CDR1 is LGHDT and CDR2 is YNNKEL (reference sequence). CDR3 bases: TGTGCCAGCAGCCAAGGACCCGCTAACTATGGCTACACCTTC. It yields the protein CASSQGPANYGYTF.

This clonotype was found many times. The chain links TRBV7-9 to TRBJ2-3; possibly TRBD2 for D (5 bases). The CDR3 contains 11 residues. Trimming removed 5 bases at V and 6 bases at J, with 6 bases between. Germline V gene lookup returns CDR1 SEHNR and CDR2 FQNEAQ (reference sequence). The CDR3 here is CASSEGDTQYF. DNA for the CDR3: TGTGCCAGCAGCGAGGGCGATACGCAGTATTTT.

This clonotype showed up many times. The gene calls are TRBV10-3 and TRBJ1-4, with TRBD1 as a possible D gene (6 bases). The CDR3 has 14 amino acids. The germline V and J ends were trimmed by 2 bases and 4 bases, with 8 bases remaining between them. Per germline, CDR1 ENHRY and CDR2 SYGVKD. The CDR3 region is CAISEGQNNEKLFF. The CDR3 nucleotides read TGTGCCATCAGTGAGGGACAGAATAATGAAAAACTGTTTTTT.

The V gene is TRBV6-6, the J gene TRBJ2-1, with D possibly called TRBD1 or TRBD2 (5 bases each). The CDR3 sequence is 14 residues long. The V gene's germline CDR1 is MNHNY and CDR2 SVGAGI (reference sequence). Trimming pared 6 bases from V and 6 bases from J, leaving 15 bases between. CDR3 protein: CASSKRDGFNEQFF. The CDR3 bases are TGTGCCAGCAGCAAGAGGGACGGATTCAATGAGCAGTTCTTC.

This chain joins TRBV3-1 and TRBJ2-1, with 7 bases identical to TRBD2. This CDR3 is 15 amino acids long. CDR1 LGHDT and CDR2 YNNKEL come from the germline V gene (reference sequence). V shed 3 bases, J shed 5 bases, and the junction held 7 bases outside the gene matches. CDR3 DNA: TGTGCCAGCAGCCAGTGGGCTAGCGGTAACAATGAGCAGTTCTTC. It codes for CASSQWASGNNEQFF.

Regarding this clonotype: With a much larger clone just one base away, this may be a read error. The CDR3 ends on some other residue instead of the conserved phenylalanine or tryptophan, so this is likely a read error. This sequence joins TRBV11-2 and TRBJ2-7; 9 nucleotides line up with TRBD2. Unmatched junction bases numbered 6, after V lost 4 bases and J lost 5 bases. This CDR3 has 14 amino acids. Germline V gene lookup returns CDR1 SGHAT and CDR2 FQNNGV. CDR3 bases: TGTGCCAGCAGCTACAGCGGGGGGATAGACGAGCAGTACCTC. It is translated as CASSYSGGIDEQYL.

Only one count was recorded for this clonotype. The V call is TRBV6-5, the J call TRBJ1-5; no firm D call. CDR1 and CDR2 (germline): MNHEY, SVGAGI. This CDR3 contains 15 residues. V gave up 2 bases and J gave up 0 bases, with 8 bases separating them. CDR3: CASSYGRNSNQPQHF. The CDR3 DNA reads as TGTGCCAGCAGTTACGGCAGAAATAGCAATCAGCCCCAGCATTTT.

This clonotype was detected a few times. One end of the junction is discordant with germline, which a read error may explain. This chain uses TRBV4-3 with TRBJ2-1, with 13 bases identical to TRBD2. Germline V lookup: CDR1 LGHNA, CDR2 YSLEER. The length of the CDR3 is 15 residues. The CDR3 DNA reads as TGCGCCAGCAGCCCACTAGCGGGAGGGCCCAATGAGCAGCTCTTC. Protein product: CASSPLAGGPNEQLF.

This clonotype occurred many times. The rearrangement links TRBV7-8 to TRBJ2-3; D is unresolved. The CDR3 extends over 16 amino acids. Germline CDR1 and CDR2: SGHVS and FQNEAQ. Deletions cut 2 bases from V and 5 bases from J, with 17 bases between. The CDR3 nucleotides read TGTGCCAGCAGCTTAACGACGGTTGGGCCGGGAGATACGCAGTATTTT. It encodes CASSLTTVGPGDTQYF.

This clonotype has a count of ten or more. The chain employs TRBV27 and TRBJ2-7; 8 bases are shared with TRBD1. With 5 bases clipped from V and 7 bases from J, the junction kept 7 bases outside the gene matches. CDR1 and CDR2 from the germline V gene are MNHEY and SMNVEV (reference sequence). The CDR3 is 13 residues long. The CDR3 region is CASSQRTGWEQYF. The CDR3 nucleotides read TGTGCCAGCAGTCAAAGGACAGGGTGGGAGCAGTACTTC.

The sample holds a few counts of this clonotype. V and J are TRBV28 and TRBJ1-5, with D maybe TRBD1 (5 bases). The CDR3 covers 17 residues. Trimming removed 0 bases at V and 0 bases at J, with 12 bases between. CDR1 MDHEN and CDR2 SYDVKM come from the germline V gene. CDR3 protein: CASSLWGPIVSNQPQHF. CDR3 coding DNA: TGTGCCAGCAGTTTATGGGGGCCTATCGTTAGCAATCAGCCCCAGCATTTT.

This clonotype was recorded many times. J is TRBJ2-2 and V is TRBV12-3 or TRBV12-4; D is possibly TRBD1 (6 bases). With 4 bases removed from V and 0 bases from J, the gap between germline ends came to 12 bases. The CDR3 length is 16 residues. CDR3 region: CASSYTGTTNTGELFF. The CDR3 coding sequence is TGTGCCAGCAGTTATACCGGGACAACGAACACCGGGGAGCTGTTTTTT.